The 13 T cell receptor beta chains in this list originate from one sample, sequenced in a study of T cells after yellow fever vaccination. MiXCR, run by TCRdb on the 5' RACE reads, gives a single entry per CDR3 protein. This table holds approximately 15,000 distinct CDR3 sequences, about 7.1% found once. Sequenced here: PBMCs, either bulk or a sorted T-cell subset (CD4+, CD8+, memory, or dextramer-sorted; not recorded which), sampled on the day of the yellow fever booster vaccination. Every receptor here comes from a young man who received the YFV17D yellow fever vaccine.

This chain connects TRBV4-1 to TRBJ2-5, with 7 bases that match TRBD2. The CDR3 extends over 17 amino acids. The germline gives CDR1 MGHRA, CDR2 YSYEKL. J gave up 2 bases and V 1 base, and 10 bases lay outside the gene matches. The CDR3 nucleotides read TGCGCCAGCAGCCAAGTCGGGCGGGGGTCGGAACAAGAGACCCAGTACTTC. Protein sequence: CASSQVGRGSEQETQYF.

This clonotype was recorded many times. The chain is built from TRBV4-3 and TRBJ2-3; D not resolved. Germline V gives CDR1 LGHNA, CDR2 YSLEER. V gave up 3 bases and J gave up 2 bases, with 9 bases separating them. This CDR3 is built from 14 residues. This chain's CDR3 is CASSQQTNTDTQYF. CDR3 coding DNA: TGCGCCAGCAGCCAGCAAACAAACACAGATACGCAGTATTTT.

This clonotype was detected ten times or more. The chain joins TRBV4-3 to TRBJ2-5, with D perhaps matching TRBD1 (6 bases). The CDR3 runs to 14 residues. Germline CDR1 LGHNA, CDR2 YSLEER. V lost 3 bases and J lost 0, with 8 bases in between. The CDR3 DNA reads TGCGCCAGCAGCCAGGGGACATACCAAGAGACCCAGTACTTC. Protein: CASSQGTYQETQYF.

The rearrangement links TRBV12-3 or TRBV12-4 to TRBJ1-2, with no clear D. This CDR3 has 13 residues. V gave up 3 bases and J gave up 4 bases, with 9 bases separating them. CDR3 region: CASSFEVRYGYTF. Written as DNA, the CDR3 is TGTGCCAGCAGTTTTGAGGTCCGCTATGGCTACACCTTC.

This clonotype showed up many times. The V gene is TRBV7-3, the J gene TRBJ2-3; D call uncertain. This CDR3 comprises 14 residues. Looked up from germline, CDR1 is SGHTA and CDR2 is FQGTGA. The V and J ends lost 0 bases and 3 bases respectively, with 7 bases between them. In DNA, the CDR3 is TGTGCCAGCAGCTTAACGCAAAGTACAGATACGCAGTATTTT. Residues: CASSLTQSTDTQYF.

There are many counts of this clonotype. The J gene is TRBJ2-2, the V gene TRBV5-5; D is ambiguous. CDR1 SGHKS and CDR2 YYEKEE come from the germline V gene (reference sequence). CDR3 size: 13 residues. Trimming cost V 2 bases and J 6 bases, with 8 bases left between them. This CDR3 reads CASSFARAGELFF. As DNA, the CDR3 is TGTGCCAGCAGCTTTGCCCGGGCCGGGGAGCTGTTTTTT.

In its sample, this clonotype is medium-sized. The chain is built from TRBV7-3 and TRBJ1-1; 8 positions agree with TRBD1. The CDR3 extends over 17 amino acids. Germline loops: CDR1 SGHTA, CDR2 FQGTGA. J gave up 4 bases and V 4 bases, and 14 bases lay outside the gene matches. CDR3: CASSSAPYRGRGTEAFF. The CDR3, as DNA: TGTGCCAGCAGCTCTGCACCTTACAGGGGGAGAGGCACTGAAGCTTTCTTT. Looking up the rest from reference TRBV7-3 and TRBJ1-1 gives the full variable domain: GAGVSQTPSNKVTEKGKYVELRCDPISGHTALYWYRQSLGQGPEFLIYFQGTGAADDSGLPNDRFFAVRPEGSVSTLKIQRTERGDSAVYLCASSSAPYRGRGTEAFFGQGTRLTVV.

This clonotype is classed as medium-sized. In nucleotides, the CDR3 is TGTGCCAGCAGCTTGGGGGGGACAGGGAGCTCCTACGAGCAGTACGTC. Encoded protein: CASSLGGTGSSYEQYV. The chain links TRBV7-9 to TRBJ2-7; 9 bases match TRBD1. CDR3 length: 16 amino acids. The V gene's germline CDR1 is SEHNR and CDR2 FQNEAQ (reference sequence). Trimming at V came to 3 bases and at J to 0 bases, leaving 6 bases not matched to a gene.

This clonotype was seen at least ten times. The V and J genes are TRBV7-2 and TRBJ1-1, with a weak D call TRBD1 (5 bases). Germline CDR1 SGHTA, CDR2 FQGNSA. The CDR3 has 14 amino acids. V lost 1 base to trimming and J lost 6 bases, with 12 bases between them. The CDR3 DNA sequence: TGTGCCAGCAGCTTAGGATCAGGGCGAGCTGAAGCTTTCTTT. Its protein is CASSLGSGRAEAFF. Complete variable domain (other parts from reference TRBV7-2 and TRBJ1-1): GAGVSQSPSNKVTEKGKDVELRCDPISGHTALYWYRQSLGQGLEFLIYFQGNSAPDKSGLPSDRFSAERTGGSVSTLTIQRTQQEDSAVYLCASSLGSGRAEAFFGQGTRLTVV.

The rearrangement links TRBV5-1 to TRBJ2-2; D may match TRBD1 or TRBD2 (5 bases each). CDR1 is SGHRS and CDR2 is YFSETQ in the germline V gene. The CDR3 covers 13 residues. The DNA for the CDR3 is TGCGCATGCAGCTTGGGGGTATCAGGGGAGCTGTTTTTT. Translating it yields CACSLGVSGELFF. Full variable domain (outside the CDR3, taken from reference TRBV5-1 and TRBJ2-2): KAGVTQTPRYLIKTRGQQVTLSCSPISGHRSVSWYQQTPGQGLQFLFEYFSETQRNKGNFPGRFSGRQFSNSRSEMNVSTLELGDSALYLCACSLGVSGELFFGEGSRLTVL.

This clonotype was observed many times. The chain employs TRBV6-1 and TRBJ1-1, with D maybe TRBD1 (5 bases). The CDR3 consists of 14 residues. V was trimmed by 7 bases and J by 3 bases, leaving 15 bases between them. Germline V gene sequence: CDR1 MNHNS, CDR2 SASEGT. As DNA, the CDR3 is TGTGCCAGCACCTCACAGCTCAGGGACACTGAAGCTTTCTTT. Its translation is CASTSQLRDTEAFF.

This clonotype was found many times. This chain links TRBV5-1 with TRBJ2-3; 9 bases fit TRBD1. Trimming cost V 5 bases and J 13 bases; bases outside gene matches: 11. This CDR3 has 13 residues. Germline CDR1 and CDR2: SGHRS and YFSETQ. The CDR3 DNA reads TGCGCCAGCAGGATCGATCCGGGACAGGGAAAGTATTTT. It specifies CASRIDPGQGKYF.

By sample share, this clonotype is medium-sized (0.01 to 0.1%). The V gene is TRBV3-1, the J gene TRBJ2-1; 8 nucleotides agree with TRBD1. The CDR3 sequence is 14 residues long. With 4 bases clipped from V and 8 bases from J, the junction kept 7 bases outside the gene matches. Germline CDR1 is LGHDT and CDR2 is YNNKEL (reference sequence). The CDR3 nucleotides read TGTGCCAGCAGCCCCGGGACAGGCCCCGATGAGCAGTTCTTC. Its protein is CASSPGTGPDEQFF.